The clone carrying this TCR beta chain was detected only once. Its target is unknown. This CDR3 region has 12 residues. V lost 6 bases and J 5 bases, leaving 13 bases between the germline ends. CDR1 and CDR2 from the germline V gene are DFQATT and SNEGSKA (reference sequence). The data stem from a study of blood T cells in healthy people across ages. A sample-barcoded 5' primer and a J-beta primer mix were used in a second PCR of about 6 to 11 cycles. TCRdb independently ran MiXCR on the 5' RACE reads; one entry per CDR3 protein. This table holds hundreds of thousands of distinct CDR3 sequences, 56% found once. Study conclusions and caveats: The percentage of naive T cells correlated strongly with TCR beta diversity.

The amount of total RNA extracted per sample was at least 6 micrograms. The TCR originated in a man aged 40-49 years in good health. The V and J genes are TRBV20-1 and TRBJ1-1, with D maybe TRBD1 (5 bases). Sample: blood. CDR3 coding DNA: TGCAGTGCCCAGGGTCGGGGGACTGAAGCTTTCTTT. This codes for CSAQGRGTEAFF.